The present entry profiles one TCR beta chain with its context. The clone's antigen remains unknown. No per-base quality is available; no much larger clone lies one base away. V ends up 0 bases short and J 5 bases short, with an unmatched junction base count of 2. The germline V gene yields SGHDT for CDR1 and YYEEEE for CDR2. Taken from cysteine to phenylalanine, the CDR3 has 14 residues. Left in the record is the CDR3 DNA by itself, 42 bases read in frame from the first base. RNA was extracted using the RNeasy kit, and about 0.45 to 1 microgram was reverse transcribed with random hexamers. TCR beta CDR3 regions were amplified with the immunoSEQ multiplex PCR assay covering 54 Vbeta and 13 Jbeta segments. PCR amplification bias was corrected by using a synthetic template baseline for primer optimization and computational correction. Per the authors' processing: Only productive sequences were kept, with reads annotated to V, D and J genes according to IMGT and analyzed in immunoSEQ Analyzer. Clonality was calculated as one minus the Shannon entropy normalized by log2 of the number of productive unique sequences. For each patient and control, public and private clones were evaluated among the 100 most prevalent clones. Susac-specific clones were defined as absent from healthy and MS cohorts, 850 to 1,300 published viral clones and other ImmuneACCESS disease sequences. The public reads were reprocessed in TCRdb via fastp at Q25 and MiXCR, keeping in-frame beta chains. Each entry is one CDR3 protein sequence, shown with its most common DNA and genes. None of the V and J calls come from the authors' own analysis; TCRdb made them. This sample comprises 56,000 or so distinct CDR3 sequences, more than 85% of them detected only once. The top ten hold about 0.8% of the sample.

Peripheral blood CD8+ and CD4+ T cells from healthy donors, Susac syndrome patients and multiple sclerosis patients were profiled using high-throughput TCR beta sequencing. The Susac syndrome patients fulfilled recently defined diagnostic criteria for definite or probable disease. Bulk CD8+ and CD4+ T cells were purified by magnetic negative isolation, while CD8+ TEMRA cells were enriched using FACS. Blood was drawn into EDTA tubes, processed within 24 hours, and PBMCs were isolated by density gradient centrifugation. PBMCs intended for TCR sequencing were cryopreserved in liquid nitrogen and were subsequently thawed in a 37 degrees C water bath. Purity of sorted or isolated CD4+, CD8+ and CD8+ TEMRA cells was at least 90%. The sample is drawn from a study of CD8 T cells in Susac syndrome (dated 2019 in TCRdb). Notes on the research overall: Of the Susac syndrome patients who were sequenced, eight or nine were in clinical remission while about six had clinically active disease. At blood withdrawal, Susac syndrome patients were therapy-naive, treated with corticosteroids (with IVIg additionally given to some), or treated with IVIg alone. Whether CD8+ T cell activation and differentiation in Susac syndrome was antigen driven was tested using repertoire sequencing. Clonality of the CD8+ T cell repertoire was compared between roughly 13 healthy donors, approximately 14 Susac syndrome patients and roughly 16 multiple sclerosis patients. The investigation overall reported the following: Clonal expansion was observed in Susac syndrome CD8+ repertoires, with the highest expansion in CD8+ TEMRA cells and greater expansion in clinically active than in remitting patients. The TCR sequencing and HLA analysis was acknowledged to have included a relatively small number of individuals. In the total CD8+ and CD8+ TEMRA repertoires, more than 15 and five Susac-specific public clones, respectively, were identified.

In this chain, TRBV5-6 is recombined with TRBJ1-5; 7 junctional bases match TRBD1. Source material: CD8+ T cells from PBMCs. This clonotype originated in a human donor with Susac syndrome. The encoded CDR3 is CASSLGQGDQPQHF. The nucleotide sequence reads as follows: TGTGCCAGCAGCTTGGGGCAGGGGGATCAGCCCCAGCATTTT.